This entry lists 24 T cell receptor beta chains sequenced from one sample in a study of radiotherapy plus CTLA-4 blockade in lung cancer. Sequencing used immunoSEQ multiplex PCR; TCRdb keeps in-frame clones, though not all of them. The table includes 30,000 to 40,000 clones, around 74% detected once. The specimen comprised peripheral blood, sampled from a patient treated with radiotherapy plus ipilimumab. The receptor set was obtained from a human donor with non-small cell lung cancer that progressed on radiotherapy plus ipilimumab.

The table lists this clone with a count of one. This chain joins TRBV6-1 and TRBJ1-2; TRBD1 agrees at 7 bases. Germline V lookup: CDR1 MNHNS, CDR2 SASEGT. The CDR3 has 13 amino acids. V gave up 6 bases and J gave up 3 bases; unmatched junction bases: 4. In nucleotides, the CDR3 is TGTGCCAGCAGGCTTACAGGGGACTATGGCTACACCTTC. Amino acids: CASRLTGDYGYTF.

The genes are TRBV7-9 and TRBJ2-1, with D maybe TRBD1 (5 bases). V lost 2 bases and J 1 base, leaving 6 bases between the germline ends. The CDR3 is 14 residues long. CDR1 is SEHNR and CDR2 is FQNEAQ in the germline V gene (reference sequence). DNA for the CDR3: TGTGCCAGCAGCTTAAGACAGTCCTACAATGAGCAGTTCTTC. Translation: CASSLRQSYNEQFF. The full variable domain, rest sourced from reference TRBV7-9 and TRBJ2-1, is DTGVSQNPRHKITKRGQNVTFRCDPISEHNRLYWYRQTLGQGPEFLTYFQNEAQLEKSRLLSDRFSAERPKGSFSTLEIQRTEQGDSAMYLCASSLRQSYNEQFFGPGTRLTVL.

The V and J genes are TRBV19 and TRBJ2-7; tentative D call: TRBD1 (6 bases). Trimming shortened V by 3 bases and J by 5 bases, and 11 bases separated the two germline ends. CDR3 length: 13 residues. The germline gives CDR1 LNHDA, CDR2 SQIVND (reference sequence). In nucleotides, the CDR3 is TGTGCCAGTAGTATTAGCTCAGGGGACGAGCAGTACTTC. It encodes CASSISSGDEQYF.

The chain recombines TRBV6-6 with TRBJ1-1; D not certain. Trimming removed 3 bases at V and 4 bases at J, with 6 bases between. CDR1 is MNHNY, CDR2 SVGAGI, per germline (reference sequence). The CDR3 extends over 12 amino acids. The CDR3 sequence: CASSYELTEAFF. In DNA form, the CDR3 reads TGTGCCAGCAGTTATGAGCTCACTGAAGCTTTCTTT.

The rearrangement links TRBV19 to TRBJ1-5, with D maybe TRBD1 (5 bases). Trimming stripped 2 bases from V and 8 bases from J, with 25 bases between. From germline, CDR1 is LNHDA and CDR2 SQIVND (reference sequence). The CDR3 contains 18 residues. The CDR3 DNA is TGTGCCAGTAGTATACGAAAGGAAGACAGCCGAGTTAGTGAGCCCCAGCATTTT. Translating gives CASSIRKEDSRVSEPQHF.

The chain recombines TRBV5-6 with TRBJ2-7; no definite D call. Germline assignment: CDR1 SGHDT and CDR2 YYEEEE. Trimming took off 0 bases at V and 0 bases at J, with 13 bases between the two ends. The CDR3 consists of 16 residues. The CDR3 bases are TGTGCCAGCAGCTTGGGAATCCAGGAGTTCTCCTACGAGCAGTACTTC. Translating gives CASSLGIQEFSYEQYF.

The chain employs TRBV27 and TRBJ2-2; TRBD1 might be the D (7 bases). The CDR3 is 15 amino acids. Trimming shortened V by 4 bases and J by 4 bases, and 13 bases separated the two germline ends. Germline CDR1 and CDR2: MNHEY and SMNVEV (reference sequence). The CDR3 DNA reads TGTGCCAGCAGTTCGGAGGGGGCTGGCACCGGGGAGCTGTTTTTT. This translates into CASSSEGAGTGELFF.

The chain has TRBV27 and TRBJ2-7, with no clear D. The length of the CDR3 is 14 residues. The germline CDR1 and CDR2 sequences are MNHEY and SMNVEV (reference sequence). The V and J ends lost 0 bases and 2 bases respectively, with 8 bases between them. This CDR3 is CASSLSSFTYEQYF. Written as DNA, the CDR3 is TGTGCCAGCAGTTTATCTAGCTTTACCTACGAGCAGTACTTC.

Only one count was recorded for this clone. The V call is TRBV6-4, the J call TRBJ1-2, with D unresolved. CDR3 length equals 15 residues. V shed 5 bases and J shed 4 bases, with 17 bases lying between them. The germline gives CDR1 MRHNA, CDR2 SNTAGT. The CDR3 DNA reads TGTGCCAGCAGTATAACGAGCGGGCCAATCTATGGCTACACCTTC. Translated, it gives CASSITSGPIYGYTF.

In this sample, this clone turned up a few times. The chain combines TRBV18 with TRBJ1-6; D is possibly TRBD1 (5 bases). The ends were cut back, 1 base at V and 5 bases at J, with 15 bases in the middle. The CDR3 loop spans 17 amino acids. The germline V gene encodes CDR1 KGHSH and CDR2 LQKENI. The CDR3, as DNA: TGTGCCAGCTCACCACTGGTCGACAGCTCGAATAATTCACCCCTCCACTTT. This sequence encodes CASSPLVDSSNNSPLHF.

This clone was seen more than once but under ten times. The chain carries TRBV7-9 and TRBJ1-6, with 10 bases that match TRBD1. Unmatched junction bases numbered 9, after V lost 8 bases and J lost 14 bases. Germline CDR1 and CDR2: SEHNR and FQNEAQ (reference sequence). The CDR3 contains 13 residues. CDR3 loop: CASATGGGRSLHF. CDR3 sequence (DNA): TGTGCCAGCGCGACAGGGGGCGGGCGATCCCTCCACTTT.

The chain links TRBV18 to TRBJ2-7, with 7 bases matching TRBD1. V dropped 4 bases and J dropped 2; count of bases not matched to a gene: 11. The CDR3 length is 16 residues. Germline assignment: CDR1 KGHSH and CDR2 LQKENI. The CDR3 loop reads CASSLIDRVGTYEQYF. CDR3 coding DNA: TGTGCCAGCTCACTCATCGACAGGGTAGGGACCTACGAGCAGTACTTC.

The gene calls are TRBV29-1 and TRBJ1-2; D possibly corresponds to TRBD1 (5 bases). V was shortened by 2 bases and J by 10 bases, with 17 bases between the two germline ends. This CDR3 contains 13 residues. CDR1 and CDR2 (germline): SQVTM, ANQGSEA. CDR3 region: CSVETGLLGLYTF. The CDR3 DNA follows: TGCAGCGTTGAAACCGGACTCCTGGGGCTCTACACCTTC.

This sequence joins TRBV19 and TRBJ1-2, with D possibly being TRBD1 (5 bases). CDR1 and CDR2 from the germline V gene are LNHDA and SQIVND (reference sequence). The CDR3 length is 12 residues. V was cut by 7 bases and J by 4 bases, with 10 bases left in between. CDR3 bases: TGTGCCAGTAATCGGGGGGGCTATGGCTACACCTTC. Protein product: CASNRGGYGYTF.

The V gene is TRBV19, the J gene TRBJ1-2, with a weak D call TRBD1 (5 bases). CDR1 and CDR2 (germline): LNHDA, SQIVND (reference sequence). The V gene lost 1 base and the J gene lost 2 bases, with 17 bases spanning the gap. This CDR3 comprises 17 residues. The CDR3 DNA sequence: TGTGCCAGTAGTATAGCTGCCCTGGGACGGATAAACTATGGCTACACCTTC. Residues: CASSIAALGRINYGYTF.

V is TRBV18 and J is TRBJ2-2; perhaps D is TRBD1 or TRBD2 (5 bases each). Germline V gene lookup returns CDR1 KGHSH and CDR2 LQKENI. The CDR3 runs 16 residues. Trimming took 3 bases from V and 7 from J, leaving 18 bases between them. Here the CDR3 reads CASSPPPAGTGGELFF. As DNA, the CDR3 is TGTGCCAGCTCACCCCCGCCGGCCGGGACCGGCGGGGAGCTGTTTTTT.

For the CDR3, the DNA is TGCAGCATCGGGACTAGCGTGGGAGAGACCCAGTACTTC. As protein: CSIGTSVGETQYF. The V and J genes are TRBV29-1 and TRBJ2-5, with TRBD2 matching 10 bases. This CDR3 is built from 13 residues. Germline CDR1 reads SQVTM; CDR2 reads ANQGSEA. V shed 8 bases and J 4 bases; nucleotides not matched to a gene: 7.

The rearrangement links TRBV5-1 to TRBJ2-1; 10 positions match TRBD2. CDR1 and CDR2 (germline): SGHRS, YFSETQ. Trimming removed 1 base from V and 5 bases from J; junction bases left unmatched: 6. The CDR3 covers 16 residues. The CDR3 DNA follows: TGCGCCAGCAGCTTGCGTAGCGGGGGGCTTCACAATGAGCAGTTCTTC. It yields the protein CASSLRSGGLHNEQFF.

This chain links TRBV6-5 with TRBJ2-5; D is ambiguous. The CDR3 is made up of 14 amino acids. Germline CDR1 and CDR2: MNHEY and SVGAGI. Deletions cut 7 bases from V and 5 bases from J, with 17 bases between. CDR3 sequence: CASNYRAGGETQYF. The DNA for the CDR3 is TGTGCCAGCAACTACCGGGCCGGTGGGGAGACCCAGTACTTC.

The V gene is TRBV13, the J gene TRBJ2-2, with D perhaps given as TRBD1 or TRBD2 (5 bases each). Trimming stripped 5 bases from V and 2 bases from J, with 9 bases between. The germline V gene has CDR1 PRHDT and CDR2 FYEKMQ (reference sequence). This CDR3 is built from 14 residues. The CDR3 region has the DNA TGTGCCAGCAGCATGGGACCCAACACCGGGGAGCTGTTTTTT. Protein: CASSMGPNTGELFF. The full variable domain, its missing parts supplied by reference TRBV13 and TRBJ2-2, is AAGVIQSPRHLIKEKRETATLKCYPIPRHDTVYWYQQGPGQDPQFLISFYEKMQSDKGSIPDRFSAQQFSDYHSELNMSSLELGDSALYFCASSMGPNTGELFFGEGSRLTVL.

The V call is TRBV4-2, the J call TRBJ2-1, with TRBD2 matching 8 bases. Unmatched junction bases numbered 5, after V lost 0 bases and J lost 1 base. Per the germline V gene, CDR1 is LGHNA and CDR2 is YNFKEQ. CDR3 length: 17 amino acids. The CDR3 sequence is CASSQDSPGGSYNEQFF. The CDR3 DNA sequence: TGTGCCAGCAGCCAAGATTCTCCGGGGGGGTCCTACAATGAGCAGTTCTTC.

This clone was seen a handful of times. This chain uses TRBV6-5 with TRBJ2-7, with unresolved D. With 5 bases removed from V and 3 bases from J, the gap between germline ends came to 11 bases. Germline V gene lookup returns CDR1 MNHEY and CDR2 SVGAGI. The CDR3 extends over 13 amino acids. The CDR3 nucleotides read TGTGCCAGCAGTGTAAGTAGAAACTACGAGCAGTACTTC. Its protein product is CASSVSRNYEQYF.

The rearrangement uses TRBV10-3 and TRBJ2-3; D uncertain. The germline CDR1 and CDR2 sequences are ENHRY and SYGVKD. The V end lost 10 bases, the J end lost 0 bases, and 5 bases lay between the germline ends. The CDR3 has 11 amino acids. CDR3 in DNA: TGTGCCACCGAAAGCACAGATACGCAGTATTTT. Amino acids: CATESTDTQYF.

CDR3 in DNA: TGTGCCAGCAGATGGACAGAAGGCTCCTACGAGCAGTACTTC. Amino acids: CASRWTEGSYEQYF. This sequence joins TRBV2 and TRBJ2-7; maybe TRBD1 (6 bases). CDR3 length: 14 residues. The germline V gene encodes CDR1 SNHLY and CDR2 FYNNEI. Deletions cut 6 bases from V and 0 bases from J, with 12 bases between.